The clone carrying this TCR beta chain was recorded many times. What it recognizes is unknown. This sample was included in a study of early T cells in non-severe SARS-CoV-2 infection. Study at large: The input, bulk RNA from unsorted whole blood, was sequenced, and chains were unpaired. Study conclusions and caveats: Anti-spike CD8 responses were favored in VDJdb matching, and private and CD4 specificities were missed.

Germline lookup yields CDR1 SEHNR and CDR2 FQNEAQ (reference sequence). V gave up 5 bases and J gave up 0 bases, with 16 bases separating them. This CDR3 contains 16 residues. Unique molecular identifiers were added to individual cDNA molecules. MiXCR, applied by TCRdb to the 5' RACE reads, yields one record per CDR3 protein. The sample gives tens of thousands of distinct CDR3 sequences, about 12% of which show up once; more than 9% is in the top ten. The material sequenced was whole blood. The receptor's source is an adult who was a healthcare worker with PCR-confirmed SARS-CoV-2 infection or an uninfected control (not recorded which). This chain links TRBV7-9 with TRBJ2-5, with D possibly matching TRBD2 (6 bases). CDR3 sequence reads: CASSPYFGGYQETQYF. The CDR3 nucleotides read TGTGCCAGCAGCCCCTACTTTGGGGGGTACCAAGAGACCCAGTACTTC.